Below, 3 T cell receptor beta chains from the same sample are listed, as sequenced in a study of blood T cell repertoires in COVID-19. Method: immunoSEQ multiplex PCR; TCRdb's copy keeps in-frame clones and lacks some. The sample consists of 72,000 or so clones, around 85% of them appearing once. Sequencing input: peripheral blood. These receptors were collected from a woman of 80 years or more with active or convalescent COVID-19.

The CDR3 protein is CASSPRGLAGGIDTQYF. The CDR3 DNA is TGTGCCAGCAGCCCGAGGGGACTAGCGGGGGGAATCGACACGCAGTATTTT. The chain recombines TRBV7-3 with TRBJ2-3, with 15 bases identical to TRBD2. Germline V gene lookup returns CDR1 SGHTA and CDR2 FQGTGA. The CDR3 extends over 17 amino acids. V was pared by 5 bases and J by 9 bases, with 12 bases of the junction left unmatched.

The V and J genes are TRBV6-2 or TRBV6-3 and TRBJ2-7, with TRBD2 as a possible D gene (6 bases). Germline assignment: CDR1 MNHEY and CDR2 SVGEGT. The CDR3 contains 14 residues. With 6 bases removed from V and 5 bases from J, the gap between germline ends came to 17 bases. CDR3 amino acids: CASSIGTPRDEQYF. CDR3 DNA: TGTGCCAGCAGCATTGGGACTCCGAGGGACGAGCAGTACTTC.

This clone was seen just once. This chain connects TRBV9 to TRBJ1-1, with D perhaps TRBD1 (5 bases). The CDR3 has 13 amino acids. Per the germline V gene, CDR1 is SGDLS and CDR2 is YYNGEE. The V end was cut by 4 bases, the J end by 8 bases, with 15 bases between. The CDR3 DNA reads as TGTGCCAGCAGCCCGGGACTTCAAGGGGAAGCTTTCTTT. It translates to CASSPGLQGEAFF.